The 7 T cell receptor beta chains presented below share a single source sample, sequenced in a study of vaccination effects on CD4 cells after COVID-19. The protocol was immunoSEQ multiplex PCR, while the TCRdb copy is restricted to in-frame clones and leaves out a portion. The sample shows roughly 71,000 clones, approximately 82% of them seen only once. These TCRs' antigens remain unknown. Viral peptide pools were used in the ViraFEST assay to expand antigen-specific CD4+ T cells, and sequencing came afterward. The authors isolated CD4+ T cells after ten to eleven days of culture. Vaccination of participants consisted of two doses of either the BNT162b2 or mRNA-1273 vaccine. The input for sequencing was CD4+ T cells from PBMCs cultured with HCoV-229E spike peptides, taken after COVID-19 vaccination. The source is a human donor who received a COVID-19 vaccine.

The chain joins TRBV2 to TRBJ2-3; no firm D call. The CDR3 consists of 13 residues. The V gene lost 7 bases and the J gene lost 5 bases, with 13 bases spanning the gap. Per the germline V gene, CDR1 is SNHLY and CDR2 is FYNNEI. This chain's CDR3 is CASTVGWKDTQYF. The CDR3 DNA is TGTGCCAGCACAGTAGGGTGGAAAGATACGCAGTATTTT.

This clone was detected a few times. The V call is TRBV11-1, the J call TRBJ1-6; 8 bases are shared with TRBD1. V dropped 5 bases and J dropped 11; count of bases not matched to a gene: 8. The CDR3 totals 14 residues. Germline assignment: CDR1 SGHAT and CDR2 FQDESV (reference sequence). CDR3 amino acids: CASSLGQGATPLHF. The CDR3 coding sequence is TGTGCCAGCAGCCTCGGACAGGGAGCGACACCCCTCCACTTT.

The chain combines TRBV5-1 with TRBJ1-1; D call uncertain. CDR3 length equals 13 residues. V gave up 4 bases and J gave up 0 bases, with 7 bases separating them. Looked up from germline, CDR1 is SGHRS and CDR2 is YFSETQ. The chain's CDR3 is CASSREMNTEAFF. In nucleotides, the CDR3 is TGCGCCAGCAGCAGGGAAATGAACACTGAAGCTTTCTTT.

This chain links TRBV15 with TRBJ1-2; TRBD1 aligns across 9 bases. The CDR3 sequence is 15 residues long. Germline V gene lookup returns CDR1 LNHNV and CDR2 YYDKDF (reference sequence). V gave up 0 bases and J gave up 4 bases; unmatched junction bases: 3. CDR3 bases: TGTGCCACCAGCAGAGATCCGGGACAGGGCTATGGCTACACCTTC. Amino acid sequence: CATSRDPGQGYGYTF.

The chain employs TRBV4-1 and TRBJ1-1; D possibly corresponds to TRBD1 (6 bases). The CDR3 sequence is 13 residues long. Germline CDR1 MGHRA, CDR2 YSYEKL. The V gene lost 1 base and the J gene lost 8 bases, with 11 bases spanning the gap. CDR3 coding DNA: TGCGCCAGCAGCCAAGCCCAGGGGAGAGAAGCTTTCTTT. It yields the protein CASSQAQGREAFF.

The chain uses TRBV7-2 and TRBJ1-6, with TRBD1 matching 8 bases. The CDR3 totals 16 residues. Trimming at V came to 2 bases and at J to 7 bases, leaving 7 bases not matched to a gene. Germline V lookup: CDR1 SGHTA, CDR2 FQGNSA. The CDR3 loop is CASSLPKTGDNSPLHF. DNA of the CDR3: TGTGCCAGCAGCTTACCGAAGACAGGGGACAATTCACCCCTCCACTTT.

This chain connects TRBV29-1 to TRBJ1-1; D is ambiguous. CDR1 and CDR2 (germline): SQVTM, ANQGSEA. Trimming removed 4 bases at V and 1 base at J, with 4 bases between. This CDR3 has 11 residues. Written as DNA, the CDR3 is TGCAGCGTTGGGTGGAACACTGAAGCTTTCTTT. Translating it yields CSVGWNTEAFF.